The rows below give T cell receptor beta chains drawn from one sample of a study of patients and donors after allogeneic stem cell transplantation. TCRdb re-called the RT-PCR reads through MiXCR, storing one row per CDR3 protein. The sample shows 200,000 to 250,000 distinct CDR3 sequences, 11% to 15% of them seen only once. The specimen sequenced was blood, either unsorted or a sorted T cell fraction (not recorded which). The receptor set was obtained from a human donor who was either an allogeneic HSCT recipient or a stem cell or donor lymphocyte infusion donor (not recorded which). It is not recorded whose cells these are; they may come from a transplant donor. Each CDR3 is given with its conserved first and last residue. The order of the fields is J gene, clone size, V gene, D gene, CDR3 protein, CDR3 DNA. The D gene is left open where the match is weak. Expanded clones are given a class, and other clones once, few, many or no size at all.

J gene: TRBJ2-1
clone size: few
V gene: TRBV5-1
D gene: NA
CDR3 protein: CASSLGGARSSYNEQFF
CDR3 DNA: TGCGCCAGCAGCTTGGGGGGGGCCAGGAGCTCCTACAATGAGCAGTTCTTC

J gene: TRBJ1-4
clone size: few
V gene: TRBV2
D gene: TRBD1
CDR3 protein: CASKTGYEKLFF
CDR3 DNA: TGTGCCAGCAAGACAGGGTACGAAAAACTGTTTTTT

J gene: TRBJ1-1
clone size: NA
V gene: TRBV7-9
D gene: NA
CDR3 protein: CASSPQGVGGNTEAFF
CDR3 DNA: TGTGCCAGCAGCCCCCAAGGGGTAGGGGGGAACACTGAAGCTTTCTTT

J gene: TRBJ1-4
clone size: few
V gene: TRBV14
D gene: TRBD1
CDR3 protein: CASSQGRQGGKLFF
CDR3 DNA: TGTGCCAGCAGCCAAGGCCGACAGGGGGGGAAACTGTTTTTT

J gene: TRBJ2-5
clone size: NA
V gene: TRBV30
D gene: NA
CDR3 protein: CAWKDQGETQYF
CDR3 DNA: TGTGCCTGGAAAGATCAGGGAGAGACCCAGTACTTC

J gene: TRBJ2-5
clone size: NA
V gene: TRBV20-1
D gene: NA
CDR3 protein: CSARDPGGETQYF
CDR3 DNA: TGCAGTGCTAGAGATCCGGGTGGGGAGACCCAGTACTTC

J gene: TRBJ2-7
clone size: many
V gene: TRBV5-1
D gene: TRBD1
CDR3 protein: CASSSTGGTYEQYF
CDR3 DNA: TGCGCCAGCAGCTCGACAGGGGGTACCTACGAGCAGTACTTC

J gene: TRBJ2-7
clone size: few
V gene: TRBV3-1
D gene: TRBD2
CDR3 protein: CASSQGTRDEQYF
CDR3 DNA: TGTGCCAGCAGCCAAGGGACTAGGGACGAGCAGTACTTC

J gene: TRBJ2-5
clone size: few
V gene: TRBV15
D gene: TRBD2
CDR3 protein: CATSRSGSRETQYF
CDR3 DNA: TGTGCCACCAGCAGGAGCGGGAGCCGAGAGACCCAGTACTTC

J gene: TRBJ1-1
clone size: few
V gene: TRBV29-1
D gene: NA
CDR3 protein: CSVLRDGNTEAFF
CDR3 DNA: TGCAGCGTTCTCCGGGACGGGAACACTGAAGCTTTCTTT

J gene: TRBJ2-1
clone size: NA
V gene: TRBV3-1
D gene: NA
CDR3 protein: CASSQGFGWEANEQFF
CDR3 DNA: TGTGCCAGCAGCCAAGGATTTGGGTGGGAGGCCAATGAGCAGTTCTTC

J gene: TRBJ2-7
clone size: few
V gene: TRBV5-1
D gene: NA
CDR3 protein: CASSLEGLYEQYF
CDR3 DNA: TGCGCCAGCAGCTTGGAAGGGTTGTACGAGCAGTACTTC

J gene: TRBJ1-2
clone size: few
V gene: TRBV2
D gene: TRBD1
CDR3 protein: CASRATGTYGYTF
CDR3 DNA: TGTGCCAGCAGGGCGACAGGGACCTATGGCTACACCTTC

J gene: TRBJ1-4
clone size: few
V gene: TRBV2
D gene: TRBD1
CDR3 protein: CASNPPGQGNEKLFF
CDR3 DNA: TGTGCCAGCAATCCCCCGGGACAGGGGAATGAAAAACTGTTTTTT

J gene: TRBJ1-4
clone size: few
V gene: TRBV7-2
D gene: NA
CDR3 protein: CASSLGQGLIQEKLFF
CDR3 DNA: TGTGCCAGCAGCTTAGGGCAGGGACTTATTCAGGAAAAACTGTTTTTT

J gene: TRBJ1-1
clone size: few
V gene: TRBV4-3
D gene: NA
CDR3 protein: CASSQGQWGTEAFF
CDR3 DNA: TGCGCCAGCAGCCAAGGACAATGGGGGACTGAAGCTTTCTTT

J gene: TRBJ2-7
clone size: many
V gene: TRBV7-2
D gene: NA
CDR3 protein: CASSSYRDGSYEQYF
CDR3 DNA: TGTGCCAGCAGCTCGTACCGGGACGGGTCCTACGAGCAGTACTTC